This T cell receptor beta chain was profiled in a study of tumor-infiltrating lymphocytes in primary liver carcinoma. Study in general: Ages ranged from 30 to 69, with HCC or mixed HCC-cholangiocarcinoma.

There are 17 residues in the CDR3. CDR1 SGHRS and CDR2 YFSETQ come from the germline V gene. Findings of the study overall: Compared with blood, tumor repertoires held significantly more in their top 250 clones. Tumor-adjacent and tumor-blood pairs shared a smaller degree of overlap than tumor region pairs.

This clonotype was recorded only once. The antigen remains unidentified. Its ends do not fully match the called genes, so a read error is possible. Reverse transcription of approximately 500 ng total RNA with a constant-region primer produced TCR beta cDNA. The TCR beta library was amplified through three nested multiplex PCR rounds in a modified ARM-PCR procedure. TRBV1-TRBV30 forward primers paired with a C-beta reverse primer were used in the first two PCR rounds, which ran approximately 10 cycles each. TCRdb processed the multiplex PCR reads anew with MiXCR; each CDR3 protein has one entry. This table holds approximately 110,000 distinct CDR3 sequences, approximately 64% found once. Each 20-30 mg portion of unsorted bulk tissue served as the source for co-extraction of RNA and DNA.

Sequenced input: liver tumor tissue from sampling region 3. Subset noted: tumor region T3, left-lateral pole. The source of this sequence is an older woman with primary liver carcinoma and hepatitis B virus infection. The rearrangement joins TRBV5-1 to TRBJ2-7, with 16 bases matching TRBD2. The CDR3 DNA sequence: TGCGCCAACAGCGACGGGACTAGCGGGGGGGTAGTCTACGAGCAGTACTTC. Protein product: CANSDGTSGGVVYEQYF.